The 21 T cell receptor beta chains below all came from one sample that was sequenced in a study of T cell responses to AZD1222 COVID-19 vaccine. TCRdb's table, derived via immunoSEQ multiplex PCR, lists solely in-frame clones and lacks some. The sample consists of about 130,000 clones, 70% to 90% of them appearing once. The specimen was peripheral blood, collected on day 0 of AZD1222 vaccination. The origin of the receptors is an adult in good health.

The V call is TRBV27, the J call TRBJ2-5; 8 positions agree with TRBD1. V gave up 5 bases and J gave up 5 bases; unmatched junction bases: 10. Per germline, CDR1 MNHEY and CDR2 SMNVEV (reference sequence). The CDR3 sequence is 15 residues long. The CDR3 DNA is TGTGCCAGCAGTCCGACCCTCAGGGGGCACGAGACCCAGTACTTC. It translates to CASSPTLRGHETQYF.

Concerning this clone: The junction shows a germline mismatch at one end, possibly a read error. The rearrangement joins TRBV5-4 to TRBJ2-7; TRBD1 agrees at 7 bases. Germline V gives CDR1 SGHNT, CDR2 YYREEE (reference sequence). The CDR3 is 12 residues long. The CDR3 sequence: CASSPETGFWNF. The CDR3 DNA sequence: TGTGCCAGCAGCCCTGAGACAGGGTTTTGGAACTTC.

The chain has TRBV19 and TRBJ1-4; D not resolved. Per germline, CDR1 LNHDA and CDR2 SQIVND (reference sequence). CDR3 length equals 15 residues. V lost 5 bases to trimming and J lost 3 bases, with 13 bases between them. CDR3 nucleotides: TGTGCCAGTAGTCCTTGGAGTGCGGCTAATGAAAAACTGTTTTTT. It translates to CASSPWSAANEKLFF.

The chain links TRBV29-1 to TRBJ2-3, with D perhaps given as TRBD1 or TRBD2 (5 bases each). V was clipped by 6 bases and J by 11 bases, with 27 bases between them. The CDR3 spans 15 residues. Germline V gene data show CDR1 as SQVTM and CDR2 as ANQGSEA. The chain's CDR3 is CSVREWDAPQIGQYF. The CDR3 coding sequence is TGCAGCGTGAGGGAGTGGGACGCGCCACAGATAGGGCAGTATTTT.

V usage is TRBV27 and J usage is TRBJ2-1; D not certain. This CDR3 has 15 residues. V lost 2 bases and J lost 6, with 14 bases in between. Germline CDR1 reads MNHEY; CDR2 reads SMNVEV (reference sequence). CDR3 nucleotides: TGTGCCAGCAGTTTAGAAATAAGATCAGCCAATGAGCAGTTCTTC. Encoded protein: CASSLEIRSANEQFF.

This clone is a singleton in its sample. V gene TRBV2 combines with J gene TRBJ1-5, with no clear D. Per the germline V gene, CDR1 is SNHLY and CDR2 is FYNNEI. Trimming took off 3 bases at V and 0 bases at J, with 12 bases between the two ends. The CDR3 runs to 16 residues. CDR3 residues: CASSDPTRNSNQPQHF. In DNA form, the CDR3 reads TGTGCCAGCAGTGACCCGACAAGAAATAGCAATCAGCCCCAGCATTTT.

This clone was observed once. V usage is TRBV6-5 and J usage is TRBJ2-1; D remains unclear. The germline V gene has CDR1 MNHEY and CDR2 SVGAGI. The CDR3 loop spans 13 amino acids. The V end was cut by 7 bases, the J end by 0 bases, with 7 bases between. CDR3 region: CASKISSYNEQFF. The CDR3 nucleotides are TGTGCCAGCAAGATAAGCTCCTACAATGAGCAGTTCTTC.

The chain recombines TRBV12-3 or TRBV12-4 with TRBJ1-1, with D perhaps TRBD1 (5 bases). With 6 bases removed from V and 11 bases from J, the gap between germline ends came to 16 bases. The CDR3 is 12 amino acids. CDR3 DNA: TGTGCCAGCAGCCCAGACAGTGGTGATGCTTTCTTT. Translating it yields CASSPDSGDAFF.

On this clone itself: At the DNA level, this CDR3 is encoded by other sequences in the same sample as well. This sequence joins TRBV5-1 and TRBJ2-3, with D uncertain. V lost 0 bases, J lost 0 bases, and 8 bases lay in between. The CDR3 loop spans 15 amino acids. Germline CDR1 is SGHRS and CDR2 is YFSETQ. In DNA form, the CDR3 reads TGCGCCAGCAGCTTGGGGCTACCCAGCACAGATACGCAGTATTTT. This sequence encodes CASSLGLPSTDTQYF.

The V gene is TRBV6-5, the J gene TRBJ2-2, with D possibly matching TRBD1 (6 bases). The germline gives CDR1 MNHEY, CDR2 SVGAGI. Trimming cost V 5 bases and J 4 bases, with 11 bases left between them. This CDR3 is built from 14 residues. The CDR3 DNA reads TGTGCCAGCAGTAACAGGGAAAGCACCGGGGAGCTGTTTTTT. Residues: CASSNRESTGELFF.

The sample holds one count of this clone. V and J are TRBV11-2 and TRBJ1-1; no clear D gene. The length of the CDR3 is 13 residues. The V end was cut by 1 base, the J end by 6 bases, with 9 bases between. Per germline, CDR1 SGHAT and CDR2 FQNNGV. The CDR3 reads CASSLARVSEAFF. The CDR3 DNA is TGTGCCAGCAGCTTAGCCAGAGTCTCTGAAGCTTTCTTT.

The chain employs TRBV4-1 and TRBJ1-1, with 8 bases lining up with TRBD1. There are 15 residues in the CDR3. The germline V gene encodes CDR1 MGHRA and CDR2 YSYEKL. Losses at the gene ends were 5 bases for V and 3 bases for J; bases not matched to a gene: 8. CDR3 amino acids: CASSYYRGMDTEAFF. CDR3 nucleotide sequence: TGCGCCAGCAGCTATTACAGGGGGATGGACACTGAAGCTTTCTTT.

A note on this clone: Other DNA sequences in this specimen translate into the identical CDR3. The genes are TRBV6-5 and TRBJ1-1, with TRBD1 as a possible D gene (6 bases). The CDR3 extends over 13 amino acids. V lost 2 bases and J lost 3, with 7 bases in between. Germline assignment: CDR1 MNHEY and CDR2 SVGAGI. CDR3 nucleotides: TGTGCCAGCAGTTACCCAGGGGACACTGAAGCTTTCTTT. This encodes CASSYPGDTEAFF.

The chain joins TRBV2 to TRBJ2-5; the D is unclear. This CDR3 has 15 amino acids. The V end lost 3 bases, the J end lost 1 base, and 12 bases lay between the germline ends. The germline V gene has CDR1 SNHLY and CDR2 FYNNEI. In DNA, the CDR3 is TGTGCCAGCAGTGAGTACAGCCTATTCCAAGAGACCCAGTACTTC. This sequence encodes CASSEYSLFQETQYF.

The rearrangement uses TRBV27 and TRBJ2-3; D gene unclear. CDR1 MNHEY and CDR2 SMNVEV come from the germline V gene (reference sequence). This CDR3 region has 14 residues. V lost 8 bases and J 2 bases, leaving 14 bases between the germline ends. The CDR3 DNA sequence: TGTGCCAGCTCCCCTGGTCGAGACACAGATACGCAGTATTTT. This codes for CASSPGRDTDTQYF.

This clone is a singleton in its sample. The gene calls are TRBV15 and TRBJ2-7, with D possibly TRBD1 on 5 matching bases. The germline V and J ends were trimmed by 3 bases and 2 bases, with 14 bases remaining between them. From germline, CDR1 is LNHNV and CDR2 YYDKDF (reference sequence). The CDR3 is made up of 15 amino acids. The CDR3 nucleotides are TGTGCCACCAGCAGCCCCGGACATCCCCCCTACGAGCAGTACTTC. It codes for CATSSPGHPPYEQYF.

This chain connects TRBV10-2 to TRBJ2-5, with D uncertain. Trimming left V 2 bases short and J 2 bases short, with 6 bases between. CDR3 length equals 13 residues. Germline V lookup: CDR1 WSHSY, CDR2 SAAADI. CDR3 amino acids: CASSEPVQETQYF. As DNA, the CDR3 is TGCGCCAGCAGTGAGCCTGTACAAGAGACCCAGTACTTC.

The V call is TRBV19, the J call TRBJ1-2, with a tentative D call TRBD1 (6 bases). Germline V gives CDR1 LNHDA, CDR2 SQIVND (reference sequence). CDR3 length: 16 amino acids. V lost 8 bases to trimming and J lost 0 bases, with 19 bases between them. CDR3 sequence (DNA): TGTGCCAGTGGTGGGGGCCTCTGGAAATCTAACTATGGCTACACCTTC. The encoded protein is CASGGGLWKSNYGYTF.

The V and J genes are TRBV24-1 and TRBJ1-5; D unresolved. Trimming stripped 9 bases from V and 0 bases from J, with 11 bases between. Per germline, CDR1 KGHDR and CDR2 SFDVKD. The CDR3 contains 14 residues. The CDR3 loop reads CATGEGYSNQPQHF. The CDR3 DNA reads TGTGCCACCGGGGAGGGTTATAGCAATCAGCCCCAGCATTTT.

The rearrangement joins TRBV5-4 to TRBJ2-1; D remains unclear. V was shortened by 0 bases and J by 5 bases, with 6 bases between the two germline ends. The CDR3 consists of 13 residues. From germline, CDR1 is SGHNT and CDR2 YYREEE (reference sequence). The CDR3 DNA reads TGTGCCAGCAGCTTGGATGAGGACAATGAGCAGTTCTTC. Protein: CASSLDEDNEQFF.

This rearrangement joins TRBV7-8 to TRBJ2-5; the match to TRBD2 covers 10 bases. CDR3 length: 17 residues. The germline gives CDR1 SGHVS, CDR2 FQNEAQ. The V gene end was trimmed by 7 bases and the J gene end by 1 base; junction bases not matched to a gene: 12. The CDR3 spells CASTKMSAGGSQETQYF. The CDR3 DNA follows: TGTGCCAGCACCAAAATGTCAGCGGGAGGGAGCCAAGAGACCCAGTACTTC.